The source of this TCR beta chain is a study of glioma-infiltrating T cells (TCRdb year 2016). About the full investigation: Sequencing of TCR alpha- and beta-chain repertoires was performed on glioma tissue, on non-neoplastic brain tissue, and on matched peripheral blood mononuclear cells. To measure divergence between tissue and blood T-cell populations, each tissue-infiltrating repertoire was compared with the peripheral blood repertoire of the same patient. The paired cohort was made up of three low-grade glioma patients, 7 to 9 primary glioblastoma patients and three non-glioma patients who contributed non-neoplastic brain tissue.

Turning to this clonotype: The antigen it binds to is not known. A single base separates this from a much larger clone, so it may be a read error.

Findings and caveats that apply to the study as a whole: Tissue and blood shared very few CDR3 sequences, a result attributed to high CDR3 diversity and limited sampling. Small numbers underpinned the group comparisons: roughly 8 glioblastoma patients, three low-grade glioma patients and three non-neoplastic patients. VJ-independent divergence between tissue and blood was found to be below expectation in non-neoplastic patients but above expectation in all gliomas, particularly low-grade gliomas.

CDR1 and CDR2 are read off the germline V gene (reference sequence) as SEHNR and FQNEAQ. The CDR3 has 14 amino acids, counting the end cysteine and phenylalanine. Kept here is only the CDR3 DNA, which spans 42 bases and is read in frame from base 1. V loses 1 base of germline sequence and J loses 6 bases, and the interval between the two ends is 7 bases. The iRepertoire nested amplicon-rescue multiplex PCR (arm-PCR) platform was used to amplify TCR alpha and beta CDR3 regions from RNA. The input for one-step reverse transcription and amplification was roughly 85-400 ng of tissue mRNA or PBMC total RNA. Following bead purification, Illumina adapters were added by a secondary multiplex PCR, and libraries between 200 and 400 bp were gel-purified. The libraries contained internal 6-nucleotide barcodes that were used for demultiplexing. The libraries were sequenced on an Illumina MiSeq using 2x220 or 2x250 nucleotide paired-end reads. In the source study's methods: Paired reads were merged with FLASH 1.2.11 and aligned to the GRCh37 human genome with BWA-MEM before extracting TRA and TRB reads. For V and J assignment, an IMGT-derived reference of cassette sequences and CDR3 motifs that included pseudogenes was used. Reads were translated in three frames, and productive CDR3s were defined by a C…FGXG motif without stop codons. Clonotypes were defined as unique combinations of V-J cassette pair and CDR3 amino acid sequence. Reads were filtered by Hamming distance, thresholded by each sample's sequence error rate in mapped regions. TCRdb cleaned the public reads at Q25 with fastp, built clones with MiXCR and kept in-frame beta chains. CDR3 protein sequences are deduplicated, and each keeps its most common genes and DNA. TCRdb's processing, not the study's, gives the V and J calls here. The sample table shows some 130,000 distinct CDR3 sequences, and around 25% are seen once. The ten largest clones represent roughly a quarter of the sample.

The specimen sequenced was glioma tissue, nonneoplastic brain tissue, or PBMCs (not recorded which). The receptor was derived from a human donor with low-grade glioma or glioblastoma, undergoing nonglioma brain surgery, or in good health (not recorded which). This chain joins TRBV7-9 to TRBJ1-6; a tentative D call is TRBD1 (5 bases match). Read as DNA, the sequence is TGTGCCAGCAGCTTAGGGACATCTAATTCACCCCTCCACTTT. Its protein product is CASSLGTSNSPLHF.